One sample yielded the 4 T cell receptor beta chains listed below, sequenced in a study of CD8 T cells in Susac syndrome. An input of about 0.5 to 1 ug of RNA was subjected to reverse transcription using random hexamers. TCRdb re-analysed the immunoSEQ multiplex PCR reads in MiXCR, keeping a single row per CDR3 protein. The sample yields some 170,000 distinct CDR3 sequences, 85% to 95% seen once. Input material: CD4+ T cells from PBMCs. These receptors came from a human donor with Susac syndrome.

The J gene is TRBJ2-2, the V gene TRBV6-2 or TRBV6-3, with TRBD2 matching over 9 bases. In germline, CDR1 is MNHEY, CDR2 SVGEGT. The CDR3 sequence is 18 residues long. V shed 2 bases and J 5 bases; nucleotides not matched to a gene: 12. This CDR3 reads CASSYALAGSSETGELFF. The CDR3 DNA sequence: TGTGCCAGCAGTTACGCGCTAGCGGGATCGTCGGAGACCGGGGAGCTGTTTTTT.

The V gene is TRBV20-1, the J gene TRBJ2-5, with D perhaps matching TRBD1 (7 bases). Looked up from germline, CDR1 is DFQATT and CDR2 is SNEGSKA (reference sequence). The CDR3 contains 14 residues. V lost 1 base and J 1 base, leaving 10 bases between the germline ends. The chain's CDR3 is CSARGRGVQETQYF. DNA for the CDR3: TGCAGTGCTAGAGGCAGGGGGGTCCAAGAGACCCAGTACTTC.

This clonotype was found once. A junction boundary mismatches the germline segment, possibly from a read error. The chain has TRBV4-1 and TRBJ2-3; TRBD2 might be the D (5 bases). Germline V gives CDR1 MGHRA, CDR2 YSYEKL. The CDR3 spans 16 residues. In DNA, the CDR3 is TGCGCCAGCAGCAACGGGGTGGAGCGGAACACAAATACGCAGTATTTT. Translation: CASSNGVERNTNTQYF.

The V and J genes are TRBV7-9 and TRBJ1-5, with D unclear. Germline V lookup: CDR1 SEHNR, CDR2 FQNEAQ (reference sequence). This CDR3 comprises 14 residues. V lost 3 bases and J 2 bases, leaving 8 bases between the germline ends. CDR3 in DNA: TGTGCCAGCAGCTTGGGCCCGGGCAATCAGCCCCAGCATTTT. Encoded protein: CASSLGPGNQPQHF.